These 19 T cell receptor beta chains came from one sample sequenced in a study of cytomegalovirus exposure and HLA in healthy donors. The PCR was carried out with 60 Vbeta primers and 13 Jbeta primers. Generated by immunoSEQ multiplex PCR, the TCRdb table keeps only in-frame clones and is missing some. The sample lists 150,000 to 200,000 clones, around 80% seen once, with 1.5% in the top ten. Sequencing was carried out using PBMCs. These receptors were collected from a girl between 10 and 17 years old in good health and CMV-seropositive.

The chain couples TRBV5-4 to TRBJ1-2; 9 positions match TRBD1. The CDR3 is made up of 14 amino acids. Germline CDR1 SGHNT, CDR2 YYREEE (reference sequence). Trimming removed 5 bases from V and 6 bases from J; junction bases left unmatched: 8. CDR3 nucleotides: TGTGCCAGCAGATTCGGACAGGGGACAGATGGCTACACCTTC. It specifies CASRFGQGTDGYTF.

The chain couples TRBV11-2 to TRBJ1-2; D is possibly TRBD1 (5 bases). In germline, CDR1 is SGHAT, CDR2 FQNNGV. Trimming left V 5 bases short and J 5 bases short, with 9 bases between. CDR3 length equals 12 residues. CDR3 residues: CASSLQDYGYTF. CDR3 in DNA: TGTGCCAGCAGCCTACAGGATTATGGCTACACCTTC.

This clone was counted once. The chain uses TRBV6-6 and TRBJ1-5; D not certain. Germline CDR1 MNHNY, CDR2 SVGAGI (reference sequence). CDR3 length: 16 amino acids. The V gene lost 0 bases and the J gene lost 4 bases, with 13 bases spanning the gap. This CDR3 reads CASSYSRGGLNQPQHF. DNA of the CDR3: TGTGCCAGCAGTTACTCGCGGGGAGGGTTGAATCAGCCCCAGCATTTT.

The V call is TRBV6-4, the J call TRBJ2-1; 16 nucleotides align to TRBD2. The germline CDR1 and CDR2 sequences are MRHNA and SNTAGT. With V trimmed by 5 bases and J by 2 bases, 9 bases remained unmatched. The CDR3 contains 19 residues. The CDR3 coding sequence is TGTGCCAGCAGTTCCGGGACTAGCGGGGGGGTCTTCCCCTACAATGAGCAGTTCTTC. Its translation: CASSSGTSGGVFPYNEQFF.

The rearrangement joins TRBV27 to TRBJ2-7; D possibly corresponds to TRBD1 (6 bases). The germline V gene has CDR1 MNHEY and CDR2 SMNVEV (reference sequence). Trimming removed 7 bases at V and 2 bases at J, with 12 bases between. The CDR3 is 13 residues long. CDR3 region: CASKGQGTYEQYF. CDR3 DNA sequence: TGTGCCAGCAAGGGTCAGGGGACCTACGAGCAGTACTTC.

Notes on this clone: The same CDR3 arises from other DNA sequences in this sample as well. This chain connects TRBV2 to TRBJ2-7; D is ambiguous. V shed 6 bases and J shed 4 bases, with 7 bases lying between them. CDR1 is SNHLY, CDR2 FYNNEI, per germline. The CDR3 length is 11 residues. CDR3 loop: CASSARYEQYF. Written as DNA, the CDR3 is TGTGCCAGCAGCGCCCGGTACGAGCAGTACTTC.

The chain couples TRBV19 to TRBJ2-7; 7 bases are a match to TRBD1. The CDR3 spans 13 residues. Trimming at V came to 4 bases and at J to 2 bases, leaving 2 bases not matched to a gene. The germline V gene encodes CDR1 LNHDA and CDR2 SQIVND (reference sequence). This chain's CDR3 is CASSRTGTYEQYF. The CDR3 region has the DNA TGTGCCAGTAGTAGGACAGGAACCTACGAGCAGTACTTC.

CDR3 DNA: TGCAGCGCCTCCGGGACAGGGGGTCGTGGGGCTTTCTTT. Amino acids: CSASGTGGRGAFF. The chain joins TRBV29-1 to TRBJ1-1; 11 bases agree with TRBD1. Germline CDR1 is SQVTM and CDR2 is ANQGSEA. Trimming at V came to 7 bases and at J to 11 bases, leaving 12 bases not matched to a gene. This CDR3 is 13 amino acids long.

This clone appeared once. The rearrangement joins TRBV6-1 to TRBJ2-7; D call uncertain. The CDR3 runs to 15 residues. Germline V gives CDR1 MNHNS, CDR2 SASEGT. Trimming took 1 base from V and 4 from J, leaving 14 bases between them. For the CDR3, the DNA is TGTGCCAGCAGTGAAGGACTCCCTACTGTGTACGAGCAGTACTTC. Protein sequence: CASSEGLPTVYEQYF.

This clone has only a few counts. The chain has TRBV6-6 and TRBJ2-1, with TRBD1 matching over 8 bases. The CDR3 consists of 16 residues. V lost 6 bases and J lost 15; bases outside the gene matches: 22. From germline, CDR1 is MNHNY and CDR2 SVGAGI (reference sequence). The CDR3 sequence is CASRTNKPGQDSRRFF. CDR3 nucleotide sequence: TGTGCCAGCAGGACCAACAAACCGGGACAGGATTCAAGACGGTTCTTC.

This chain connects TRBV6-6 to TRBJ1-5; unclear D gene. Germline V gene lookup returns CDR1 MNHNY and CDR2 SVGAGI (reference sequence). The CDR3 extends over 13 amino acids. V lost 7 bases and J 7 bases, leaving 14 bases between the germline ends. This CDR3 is CASTREGGQPQHF. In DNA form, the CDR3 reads TGTGCCAGCACGAGGGAGGGTGGACAGCCCCAGCATTTT.

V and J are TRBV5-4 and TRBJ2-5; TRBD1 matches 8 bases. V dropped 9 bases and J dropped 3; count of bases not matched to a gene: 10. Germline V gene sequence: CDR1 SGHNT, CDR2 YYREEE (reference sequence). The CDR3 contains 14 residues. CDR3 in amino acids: CATRQGLTEETQYF. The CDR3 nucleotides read TGTGCCACCCGACAGGGGCTGACAGAAGAGACCCAGTACTTC.

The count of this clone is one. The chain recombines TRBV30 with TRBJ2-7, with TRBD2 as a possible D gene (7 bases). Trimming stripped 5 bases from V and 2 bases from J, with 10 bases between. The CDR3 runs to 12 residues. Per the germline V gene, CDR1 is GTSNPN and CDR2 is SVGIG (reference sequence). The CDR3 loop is CAWAGATYEQYF. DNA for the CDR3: TGTGCCTGGGCGGGGGCCACCTACGAGCAGTACTTC.

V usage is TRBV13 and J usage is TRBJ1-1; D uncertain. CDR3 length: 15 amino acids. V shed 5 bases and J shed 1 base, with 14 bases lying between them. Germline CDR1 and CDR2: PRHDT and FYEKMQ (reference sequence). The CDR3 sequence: CASSELRGANTEAFF. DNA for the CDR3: TGTGCCAGCAGCGAACTTCGGGGAGCGAACACTGAAGCTTTCTTT.

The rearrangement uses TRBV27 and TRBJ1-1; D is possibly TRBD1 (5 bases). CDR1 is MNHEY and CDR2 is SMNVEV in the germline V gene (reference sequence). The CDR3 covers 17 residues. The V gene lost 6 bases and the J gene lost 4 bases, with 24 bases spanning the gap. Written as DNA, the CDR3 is TGTGCCAGCAGCTATGGGTGGGGCGGCATCAAAGGCACTGAAGCTTTCTTT. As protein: CASSYGWGGIKGTEAFF.

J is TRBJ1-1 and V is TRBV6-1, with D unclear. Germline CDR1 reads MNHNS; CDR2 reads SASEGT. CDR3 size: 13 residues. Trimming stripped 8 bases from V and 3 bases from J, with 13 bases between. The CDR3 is CASLMREYTEAFF. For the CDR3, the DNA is TGTGCCAGCCTCATGAGAGAATACACTGAAGCTTTCTTT.

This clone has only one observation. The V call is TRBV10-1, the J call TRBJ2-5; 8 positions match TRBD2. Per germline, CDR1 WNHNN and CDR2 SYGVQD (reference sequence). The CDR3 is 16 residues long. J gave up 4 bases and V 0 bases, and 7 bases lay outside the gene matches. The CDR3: CASSESGGRKGETQYF. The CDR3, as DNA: TGCGCCAGCAGTGAGTCGGGCGGGAGGAAAGGAGAGACCCAGTACTTC.

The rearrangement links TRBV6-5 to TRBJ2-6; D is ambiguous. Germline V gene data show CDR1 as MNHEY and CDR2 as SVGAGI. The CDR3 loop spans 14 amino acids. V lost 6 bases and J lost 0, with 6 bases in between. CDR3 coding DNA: TGTGCCAGCAGACAGAGCTCTGGGGCCAACGTCCTGACTTTC. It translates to CASRQSSGANVLTF.

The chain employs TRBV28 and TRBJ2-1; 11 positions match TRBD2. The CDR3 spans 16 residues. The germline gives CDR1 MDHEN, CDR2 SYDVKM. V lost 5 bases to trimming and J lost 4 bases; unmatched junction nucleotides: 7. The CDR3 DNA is TGTGCCAGCAGTCTACGAACTAGCGGGAGTTACAATGAGCAGTTCTTC. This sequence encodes CASSLRTSGSYNEQFF.